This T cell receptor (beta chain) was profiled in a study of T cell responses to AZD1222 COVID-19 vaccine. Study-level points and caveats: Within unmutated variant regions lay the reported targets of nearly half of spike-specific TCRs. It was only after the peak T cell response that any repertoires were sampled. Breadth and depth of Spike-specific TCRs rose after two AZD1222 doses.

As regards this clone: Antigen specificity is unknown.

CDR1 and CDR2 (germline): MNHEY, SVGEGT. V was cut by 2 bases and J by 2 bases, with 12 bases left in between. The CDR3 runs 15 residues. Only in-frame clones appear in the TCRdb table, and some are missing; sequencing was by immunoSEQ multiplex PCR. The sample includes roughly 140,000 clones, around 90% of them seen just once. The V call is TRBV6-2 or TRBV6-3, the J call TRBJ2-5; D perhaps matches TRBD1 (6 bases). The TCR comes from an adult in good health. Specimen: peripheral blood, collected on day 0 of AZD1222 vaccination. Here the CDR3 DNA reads TGTGCCAGCAGTTACCCCGGGCAGGGGCAAGAGACCCAGTACTTC. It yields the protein CASSYPGQGQETQYF.